This T cell receptor beta chain was retrieved from a study of blood T cell repertoires in COVID-19 (dated by TCRdb to the early 2020s). Turning to the overall study: Collaborator samples came from the United States, Italy and Spain and covered acute and convalescent phases of COVID-19. Where available, HLA class I and class II types were taken from metadata supplied by the sample provider and were not determined by assay-based typing. Subjects who had been exposed to COVID-19, were actively infected with it, or had recovered from it provided the deeply sampled blood TCRbeta repertoires that made up the dataset. The samples were drawn from the first 160 participants of the ongoing ImmuneRACE study and from 1,254 subjects provided by 6 global collaborators. The repertoires were made available in a free public database intended to serve as a resource for research on the immune response to SARS-CoV-2. The prospective study material was composed of cDNA or gDNA derived from T cells, B-cell-depleted T cells, or PBMCs. Sample metadata almost always included a de-identified subject ID, COVID-19 status, age in years and sex.

Germline trimming: 6 bases from V, 0 bases from J; junction bases outside gene matches: 7. Based on the germline V gene (reference sequence), the CDR1 and CDR2 sequences are MNHNY and SVGAGI. There are 15 amino acids in the CDR3, from cysteine to phenylalanine inclusive. Only the CDR3 DNA stays, 45 bases, in frame from base 1. Each collaborating institution followed its own protocols to collect whole blood in K2EDTA tubes. For TCRbeta analysis, collaborators shipped samples as frozen whole blood, isolated PBMCs, or DNA extracted from either of those sample types. About this clone itself: Its antigen specificity is not known. There are no base qualities to consult, and no much larger clone falls within one base.

The immunoSEQ Assay, a bias-controlled multiplex PCR, was used to amplify TCRbeta CDR3 regions from genomic DNA. Processing in the source paper ran as follows. Nucleated cell counts per sample were estimated from amplification of reference gene primers within the assay. To quantify the absolute abundance of each unique TCRbeta CDR3 rearrangement, sequence reads were collapsed and filtered. Productive Simpson clonality was computed per sample as the square root of Simpson's diversity index over productive rearrangements. TCRdb took over this immuneACCESS table, retaining in-frame rearrangements with V and J assigned. Such tables are incomplete; in checked studies, under half of the missing clones stem from an unresolved V gene, and the remainder is unexplained. For V, J and clone size, that table is used; D and trimming come from the DNA. For this sample the table gives 110,000 or so clones, of which about 85% were detected only once. Around 3.9% of the sample is in the top ten clones.

General conclusions and limits of the study: Clinical and demographic metadata were provided uncurated, with the amount varying by source and participant.

This receptor chain uses TRBV6-6 and TRBJ2-7, with TRBD1 identical over 8 junction bases. This sequence was found in a man in his fifties or sixties with acute or convalescent COVID-19. Sequences were obtained from peripheral blood. The CDR3 sequence is CASRPGQGPSYEQYF. The sequenced DNA is TGTGCCAGCAGACCCGGACAGGGACCCTCCTACGAGCAGTACTTC.